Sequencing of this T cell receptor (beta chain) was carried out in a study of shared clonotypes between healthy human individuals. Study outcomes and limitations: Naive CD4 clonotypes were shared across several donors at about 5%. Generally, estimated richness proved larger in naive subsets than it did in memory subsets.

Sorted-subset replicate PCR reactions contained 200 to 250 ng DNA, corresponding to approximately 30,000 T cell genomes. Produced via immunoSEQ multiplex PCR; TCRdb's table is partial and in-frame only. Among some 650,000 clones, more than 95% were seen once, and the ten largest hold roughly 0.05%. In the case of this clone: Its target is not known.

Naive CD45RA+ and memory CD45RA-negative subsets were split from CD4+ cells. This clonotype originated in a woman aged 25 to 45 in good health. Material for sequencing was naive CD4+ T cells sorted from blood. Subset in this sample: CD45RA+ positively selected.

CDR3 amino acids: CASSRLDPDTQYF. The CDR3 region has the DNA TGTGCCAGCAGTCGACTAGATCCAGATACGCAGTATTTT. The rearrangement joins TRBV27 to TRBJ2-3; tentative D call: TRBD2 (6 bases). Germline lookup yields CDR1 MNHEY and CDR2 SMNVEV (reference sequence). The CDR3 runs 13 residues. Trimming removed 5 bases at V and 4 bases at J, with 10 bases between.